The clone carrying this TCR beta chain was found once. This sample stems from a study of cytomegalovirus exposure and HLA in healthy donors. There are 14 residues in the CDR3. Germline V lookup: CDR1 LNHDA, CDR2 SQIVND (reference sequence). The ends were cut back, 7 bases at V and 1 base at J, with 11 bases in the middle. Primers for the PCR totalled 60 Vbeta and 13 Jbeta. Here immunoSEQ multiplex PCR was the method, and the copy in TCRdb shows in-frame clones only, minus some. The sample has fewer than 200,000 clones; 80% are singletons. V and J are TRBV19 and TRBJ1-5; D is possibly TRBD1 (6 bases). Sequencing used PBMCs. This TCR was sampled from a male donor in good health and CMV-seronegative. The CDR3 spells CASKAQGSNQPQHF. The CDR3 bases are TGTGCCAGTAAGGCGCAGGGGAGCAATCAGCCCCAGCATTTT. Full variable domain (outside the CDR3, taken from reference TRBV19 and TRBJ1-5): DGGITQSPKYLFRKEGQNVTLSCEQNLNHDAMYWYRQDPGQGLRLIYYSQIVNDFQKGDIAEGYSVSREKKESFPLTVTSAQKNPTAFYLCASKAQGSNQPQHFGDGTRLSIL.